A selection of T cell receptor beta chains follows, all from one sample in a study of shared clonotypes between healthy human individuals. Sequenced by immunoSEQ multiplex PCR; TCRdb stores in-frame clones only, minus some. Among under 600,000 clones listed, 75% to 80% were seen once. The source material was PBMCs. The receptor source for this set is a woman aged 40 to 49 in good health. Some clones in this sample may be carry-over from other donors' samples. Each CDR3 is given with its conserved first and last residue. The D gene is left open where the match is weak. Size is stated for part of the rows, as once, few or many counts, or as a class when the clone is expanded.

j_call clone_size v_call d_call cdr3_aa cdr3_nt
TRBJ2-3 many TRBV23-1 . CASSLGVDTQYF TGCGCCAGCAGTCTTGGGGTAGATACGCAGTATTTT
TRBJ2-5 . TRBV7-2 . CASSSRPSGGPFQETQYF TGTGCCAGCAGCTCAAGACCGTCCGGCGGCCCTTTTCAAGAGACCCAGTACTTC
TRBJ1-1 . TRBV27 . CASSVGTDPSTEAFF TGTGCCAGCAGTGTCGGGACGGACCCCTCCACTGAAGCTTTCTTT
TRBJ2-7 . TRBV6-4 . CASSDSILPGAANYEQYF TGTGCCAGCAGTGACTCGATTCTCCCGGGGGCGGCTAACTACGAGCAGTACTTC
TRBJ2-7 . TRBV28 TRBD1 CASRKGAYEQYF TGTGCCAGCAGGAAGGGGGCGTACGAGCAGTACTTC
TRBJ2-3 . TRBV4-3 TRBD2 CASSRFSGGGTDTQYF TGCGCCAGCAGCCGATTCTCGGGAGGGGGCACAGATACGCAGTATTTT
TRBJ2-7 . TRBV10-3 . CAISDPGDGVSLF TGTGCCATCAGTGACCCCGGAGATGGTGTTTCGCTATTC
TRBJ2-3 . TRBV7-8 . CASSLDRSTDTQYF TGTGCCAGCAGCTTAGATCGGAGCACAGATACGCAGTATTTT
TRBJ1-5 . TRBV19 TRBD1 CASNKQGQGGEPQHF TGTGCCAGTAACAAGCAGGGACAGGGAGGAGAGCCCCAGCATTTT
TRBJ2-7 . TRBV6-5 . CASRPIRVVHEQYF TGTGCCAGCAGACCCATTAGGGTGGTTCACGAGCAGTACTTC
TRBJ1-1 . TRBV2 . CASSSHPVGTEAFF TGTGCCAGCAGCTCACACCCAGTGGGGACTGAAGCTTTCTTT